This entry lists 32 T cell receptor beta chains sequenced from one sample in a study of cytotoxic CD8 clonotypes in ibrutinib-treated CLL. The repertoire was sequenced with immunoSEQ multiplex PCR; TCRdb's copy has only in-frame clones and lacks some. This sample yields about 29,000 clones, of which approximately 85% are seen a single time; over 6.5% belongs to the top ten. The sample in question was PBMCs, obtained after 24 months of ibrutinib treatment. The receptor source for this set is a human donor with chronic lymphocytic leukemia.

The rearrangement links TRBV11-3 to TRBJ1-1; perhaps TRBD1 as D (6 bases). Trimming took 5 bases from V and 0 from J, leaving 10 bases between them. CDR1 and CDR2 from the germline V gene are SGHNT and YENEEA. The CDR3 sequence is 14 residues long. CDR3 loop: CASSSGQMNTEAFF. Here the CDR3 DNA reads TGTGCCAGCAGCAGCGGACAGATGAACACTGAAGCTTTCTTT.

CDR3 protein: CASQDGGFYGYTF. DNA for the CDR3: TGTGCCAGCCAAGACGGCGGGTTCTATGGCTACACCTTC. The rearrangement joins TRBV6-6 to TRBJ1-2; D remains ambiguous. Trimming cost V 8 bases and J 4 bases, with 14 bases left between them. This CDR3 region has 13 residues. Germline CDR1 reads MNHNY; CDR2 reads SVGAGI (reference sequence).

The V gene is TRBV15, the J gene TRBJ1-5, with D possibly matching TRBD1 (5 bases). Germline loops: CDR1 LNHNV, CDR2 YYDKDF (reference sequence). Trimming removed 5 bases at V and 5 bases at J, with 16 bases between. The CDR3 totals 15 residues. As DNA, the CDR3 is TGTGCCACCAGCCGAGTCGCAGGGAGGGATCAGCCCCAGCATTTT. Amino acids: CATSRVAGRDQPQHF.

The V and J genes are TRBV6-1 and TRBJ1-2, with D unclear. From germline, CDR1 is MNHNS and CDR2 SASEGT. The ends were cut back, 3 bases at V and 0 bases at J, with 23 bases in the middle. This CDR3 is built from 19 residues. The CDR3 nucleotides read TGTGCCAGCAGTGACTGGAGGGTTGAGGCTAGGGCAGCTAACTATGGCTACACCTTC. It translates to CASSDWRVEARAANYGYTF.

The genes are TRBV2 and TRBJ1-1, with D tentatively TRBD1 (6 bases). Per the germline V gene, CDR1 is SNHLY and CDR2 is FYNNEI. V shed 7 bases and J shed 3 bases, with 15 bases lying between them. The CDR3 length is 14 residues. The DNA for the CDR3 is TGTGCCAGCACCGGTTGGGGGCGGTACACTGAAGCTTTCTTT. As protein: CASTGWGRYTEAFF.

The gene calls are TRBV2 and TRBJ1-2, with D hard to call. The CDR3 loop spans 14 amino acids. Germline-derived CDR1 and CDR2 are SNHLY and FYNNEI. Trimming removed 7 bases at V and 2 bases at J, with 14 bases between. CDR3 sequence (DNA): TGTGCCAGCACCCCGGGAGGCCGCAACTATGGCTACACCTTC. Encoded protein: CASTPGGRNYGYTF.

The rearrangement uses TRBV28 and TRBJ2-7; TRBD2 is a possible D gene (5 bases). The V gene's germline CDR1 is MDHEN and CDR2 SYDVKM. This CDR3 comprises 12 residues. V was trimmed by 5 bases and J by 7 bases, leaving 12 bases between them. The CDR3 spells CASSPSGREQYF. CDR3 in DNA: TGTGCCAGCAGTCCGAGCGGTCGGGAGCAGTACTTC.

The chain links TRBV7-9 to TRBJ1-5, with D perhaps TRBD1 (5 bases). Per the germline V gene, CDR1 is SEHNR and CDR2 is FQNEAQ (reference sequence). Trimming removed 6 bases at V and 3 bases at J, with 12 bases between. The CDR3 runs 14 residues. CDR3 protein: CASSHGTDNQPQHF. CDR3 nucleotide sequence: TGTGCCAGCAGTCACGGGACGGACAATCAGCCCCAGCATTTT.

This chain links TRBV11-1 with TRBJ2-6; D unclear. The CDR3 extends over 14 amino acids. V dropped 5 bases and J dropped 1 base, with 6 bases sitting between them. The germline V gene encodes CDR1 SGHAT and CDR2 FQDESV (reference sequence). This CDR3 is CASSARSGANVLTF. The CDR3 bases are TGTGCCAGCAGCGCTAGATCTGGGGCCAACGTCCTGACTTTC.

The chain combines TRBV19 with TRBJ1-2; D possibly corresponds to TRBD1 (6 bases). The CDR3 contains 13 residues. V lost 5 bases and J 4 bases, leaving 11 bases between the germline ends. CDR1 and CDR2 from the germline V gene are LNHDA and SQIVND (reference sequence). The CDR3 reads CASSLSGAYGYTF. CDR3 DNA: TGTGCCAGTAGTTTGTCGGGGGCCTATGGCTACACCTTC.

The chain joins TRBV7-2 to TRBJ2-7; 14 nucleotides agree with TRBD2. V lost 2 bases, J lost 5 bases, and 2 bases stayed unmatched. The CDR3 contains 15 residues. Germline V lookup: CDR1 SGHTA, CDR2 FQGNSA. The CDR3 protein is CASSLPGLAGDEQYF. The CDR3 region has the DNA TGTGCCAGCAGCTTACCGGGACTAGCGGGGGACGAGCAGTACTTC. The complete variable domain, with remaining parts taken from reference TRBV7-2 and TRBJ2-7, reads GAGVSQSPSNKVTEKGKDVELRCDPISGHTALYWYRQSLGQGLEFLIYFQGNSAPDKSGLPSDRFSAERTGGSVSTLTIQRTQQEDSAVYLCASSLPGLAGDEQYFGPGTRLTVT.

For the CDR3, the DNA is TGTGCTAGTGGCCCCGCAGAGGACACTGAAGCTTTCTTT. Amino acids: CASGPAEDTEAFF. The genes are TRBV12-5 and TRBJ1-1; D is uncertain. Germline V gene lookup returns CDR1 LGHNT and CDR2 FRNRAP. This CDR3 comprises 13 residues. V lost 6 bases, J lost 3 bases, and 11 bases lay in between. The full variable domain, in which reference TRBV12-5 and TRBJ1-1 provide the parts outside the CDR3, is DARVTQTPRHKVTEMGQEVTMRCQPILGHNTVFWYRQTMMQGLELLAYFRNRAPLDDSGMPKDRFSAEMPDATLATLKIQPSEPRDSAVYFCASGPAEDTEAFFGQGTRLTVV.

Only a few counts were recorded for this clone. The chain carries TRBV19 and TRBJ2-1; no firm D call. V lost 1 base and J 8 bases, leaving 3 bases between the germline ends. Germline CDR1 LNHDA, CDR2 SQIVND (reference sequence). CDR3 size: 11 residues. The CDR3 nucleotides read TGTGCCAGTAGTATAGCTGATGAGCAGTTCTTC. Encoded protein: CASSIADEQFF.

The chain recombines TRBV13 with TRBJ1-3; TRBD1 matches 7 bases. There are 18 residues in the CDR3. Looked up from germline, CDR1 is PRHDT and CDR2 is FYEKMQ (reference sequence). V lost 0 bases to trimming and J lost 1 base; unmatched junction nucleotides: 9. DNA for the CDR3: TGTGCCAGCAGCTTAGGCTACACAGGGGAGTTATCTGGAAACACCATATATTTT. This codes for CASSLGYTGELSGNTIYF.

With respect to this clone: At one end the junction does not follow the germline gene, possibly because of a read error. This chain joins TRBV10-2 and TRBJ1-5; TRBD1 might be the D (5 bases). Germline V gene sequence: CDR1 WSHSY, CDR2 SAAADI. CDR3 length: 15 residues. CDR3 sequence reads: CASSRLPQGAQPQHF. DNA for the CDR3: TGTGCCAGCAGTCGTCTCCCCCAGGGAGCCCAGCCCCAGCATTTT.

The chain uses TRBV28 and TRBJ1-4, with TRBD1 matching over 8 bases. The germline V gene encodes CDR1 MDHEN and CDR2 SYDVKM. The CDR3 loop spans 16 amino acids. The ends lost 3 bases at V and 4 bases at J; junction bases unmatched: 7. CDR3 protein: CASSFGGQAGNEKLFF. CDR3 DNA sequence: TGTGCCAGCAGTTTTGGGGGACAGGCCGGTAATGAAAAACTGTTTTTT.

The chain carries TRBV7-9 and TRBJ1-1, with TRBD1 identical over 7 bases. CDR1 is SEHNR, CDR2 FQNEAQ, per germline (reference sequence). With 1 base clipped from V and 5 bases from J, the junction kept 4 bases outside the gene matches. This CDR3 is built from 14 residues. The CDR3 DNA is TGTGCCAGCAGCTTAGTACAGGGGCGGACTGAAGCTTTCTTT. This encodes CASSLVQGRTEAFF.

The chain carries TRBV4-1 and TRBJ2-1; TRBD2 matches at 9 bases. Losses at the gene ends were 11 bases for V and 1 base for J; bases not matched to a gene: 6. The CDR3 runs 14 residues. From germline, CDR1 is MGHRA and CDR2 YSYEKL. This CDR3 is CASSGAPSYNEQFF. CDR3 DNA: TGCGCCTCTAGCGGGGCCCCTTCCTACAATGAGCAGTTCTTC.

CDR3 residues: CASSLPTGNGDTEAFF. In DNA, the CDR3 is TGTGCCAGCAGTTTACCGACAGGGAACGGGGACACTGAAGCTTTCTTT. The chain recombines TRBV6-6 with TRBJ1-1, with TRBD1 identical over 7 bases. With 4 bases clipped from V and 3 bases from J, the junction kept 11 bases outside the gene matches. The CDR3 is 16 residues long. CDR1 is MNHNY, CDR2 SVGAGI, per germline (reference sequence).

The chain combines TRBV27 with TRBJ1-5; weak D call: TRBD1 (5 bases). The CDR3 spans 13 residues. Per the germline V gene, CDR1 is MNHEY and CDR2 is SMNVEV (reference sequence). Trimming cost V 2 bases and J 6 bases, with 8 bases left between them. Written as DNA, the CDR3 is TGTGCCAGCAGTTTAATAGGGACTCAGCCCCAGCATTTT. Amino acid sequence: CASSLIGTQPQHF.

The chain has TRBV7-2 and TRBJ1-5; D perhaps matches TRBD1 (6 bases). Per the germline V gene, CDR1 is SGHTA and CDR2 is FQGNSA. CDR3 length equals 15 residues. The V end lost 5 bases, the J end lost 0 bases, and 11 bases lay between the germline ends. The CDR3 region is CASSGGPHSNQPQHF. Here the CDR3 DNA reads TGTGCCAGCAGCGGGGGGCCGCATAGCAATCAGCCCCAGCATTTT. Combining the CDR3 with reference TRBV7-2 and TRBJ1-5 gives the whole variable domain GAGVSQSPSNKVTEKGKDVELRCDPISGHTALYWYRQSLGQGLEFLIYFQGNSAPDKSGLPSDRFSAERTGGSVSTLTIQRTQQEDSAVYLCASSGGPHSNQPQHFGDGTRLSIL.

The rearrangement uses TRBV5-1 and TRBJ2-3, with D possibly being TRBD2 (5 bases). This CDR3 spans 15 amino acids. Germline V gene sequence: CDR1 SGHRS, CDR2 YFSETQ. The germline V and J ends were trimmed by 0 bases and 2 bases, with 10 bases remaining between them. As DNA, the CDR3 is TGCGCCAGCAGCTTGGGGACTGTTCCCACAGATACGCAGTATTTT. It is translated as CASSLGTVPTDTQYF. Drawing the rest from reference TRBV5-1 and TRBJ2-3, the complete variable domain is KAGVTQTPRYLIKTRGQQVTLSCSPISGHRSVSWYQQTPGQGLQFLFEYFSETQRNKGNFPGRFSGRQFSNSRSEMNVSTLELGDSALYLCASSLGTVPTDTQYFGPGTRLTVL.

The CDR3 DNA reads TGTGCCAGCAGCATATGGACAAACACTGAAGCTTTCTTT. Translation: CASSIWTNTEAFF. V and J are TRBV7-9 and TRBJ1-1, with a tentative D call TRBD1 (5 bases). This CDR3 comprises 13 residues. Germline-derived CDR1 and CDR2 are SEHNR and FQNEAQ (reference sequence). The ends were cut back, 5 bases at V and 2 bases at J, with 9 bases in the middle.

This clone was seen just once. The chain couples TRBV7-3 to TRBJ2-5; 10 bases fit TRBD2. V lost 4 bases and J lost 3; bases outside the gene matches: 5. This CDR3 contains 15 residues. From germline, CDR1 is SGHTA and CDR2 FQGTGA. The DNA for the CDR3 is TGTGCCAGCAGCTCCGACGGACTAGCGGAAGAGACCCAGTACTTC. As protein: CASSSDGLAEETQYF.

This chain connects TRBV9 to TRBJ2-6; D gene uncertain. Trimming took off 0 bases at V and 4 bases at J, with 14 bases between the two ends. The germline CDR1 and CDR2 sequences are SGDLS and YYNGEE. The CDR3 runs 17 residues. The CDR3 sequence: CASSVDYGVSGANVLTF. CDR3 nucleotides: TGTGCCAGCAGCGTAGACTATGGGGTGTCGGGGGCCAACGTCCTGACTTTC.

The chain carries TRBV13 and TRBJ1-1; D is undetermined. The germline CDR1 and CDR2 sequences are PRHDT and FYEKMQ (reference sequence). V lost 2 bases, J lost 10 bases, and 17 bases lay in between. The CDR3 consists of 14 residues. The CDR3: CASSLPLSGLRAFF. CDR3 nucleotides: TGTGCCAGCAGCTTACCCCTCTCCGGATTACGAGCTTTCTTT.

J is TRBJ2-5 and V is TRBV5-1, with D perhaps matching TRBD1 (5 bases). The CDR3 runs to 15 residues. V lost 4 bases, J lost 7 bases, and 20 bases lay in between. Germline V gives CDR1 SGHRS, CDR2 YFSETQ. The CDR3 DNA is TGCGCCAGCAGCCCGAGAACAGGTACCCTGGGGACCCAGTACTTC. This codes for CASSPRTGTLGTQYF.

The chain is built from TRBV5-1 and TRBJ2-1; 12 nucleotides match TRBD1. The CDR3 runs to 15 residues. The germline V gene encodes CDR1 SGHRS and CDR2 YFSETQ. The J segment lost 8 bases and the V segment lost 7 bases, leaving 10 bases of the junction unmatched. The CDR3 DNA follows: TGCGCCAGCCTCAGGGGGACAGGGGGCTGGGATGAGCAGTTCTTC. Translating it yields CASLRGTGGWDEQFF.

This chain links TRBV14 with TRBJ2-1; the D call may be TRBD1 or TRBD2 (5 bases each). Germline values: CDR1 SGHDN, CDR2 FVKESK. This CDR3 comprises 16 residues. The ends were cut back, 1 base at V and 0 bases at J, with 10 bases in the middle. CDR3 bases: TGTGCCAGCAGCCAAGTGGCAGGGAGCTCCTACAATGAGCAGTTCTTC. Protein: CASSQVAGSSYNEQFF.

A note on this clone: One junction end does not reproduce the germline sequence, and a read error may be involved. The CDR3 reads CASSVEAGSNQPQHF. The DNA of the CDR3 is TGTGCCAGCAGCGTAGAGGCGGGGAGCAATCAGCCCCAGCATTTT. This chain connects TRBV11-2 to TRBJ1-5, with no clear D. The CDR3 covers 15 residues. In germline, CDR1 is SGHAT, CDR2 FQNNGV.

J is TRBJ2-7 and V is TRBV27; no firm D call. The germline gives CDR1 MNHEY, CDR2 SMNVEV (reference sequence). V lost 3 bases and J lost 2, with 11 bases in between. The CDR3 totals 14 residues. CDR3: CASSFSGRTYEQYF. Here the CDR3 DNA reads TGTGCCAGCAGTTTCTCGGGCAGGACCTACGAGCAGTACTTC.

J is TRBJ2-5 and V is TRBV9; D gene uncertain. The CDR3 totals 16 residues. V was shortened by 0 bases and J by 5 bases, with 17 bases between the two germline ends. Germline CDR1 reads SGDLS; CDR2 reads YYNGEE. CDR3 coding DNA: TGTGCCAGCAGCGTAGCCGCGGTCCAACCGTGGGAGACCCAGTACTTC. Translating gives CASSVAAVQPWETQYF. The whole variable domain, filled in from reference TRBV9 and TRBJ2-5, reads DSGVTQTPKHLITATGQRVTLRCSPRSGDLSVYWYQQSLDQGLQFLIQYYNGEERAKGNILERFSAQQFPDLHSELNLSSLELGDSALYFCASSVAAVQPWETQYFGPGTRLLVL.